The 8 T cell receptor beta chains below all came from one sample that was sequenced in a study of vaccination and CD4 T cells after COVID-19. Which antigens these TCRs recognize remains unknown. The sample's treatment: roughly 11-day PBMC culture with coronavirus spike peptide pools or control peptides (ViraFEST assay). CD4+ T cells of the unexposed donor were collected before the COVID-19 pandemic (2011-2018). Sequence data for DNA of cultured CD4+ T cells were generated by the Oncomine TCR Beta short-read assay. Scientists extracted genomic DNA from CD4+ T cells grown in culture. TCRdb processed the PCR reads anew with MiXCR; each CDR3 protein has one entry. This table has about 11,000 distinct CDR3 sequences, approximately 31% appearing once. Sequencing was carried out using CD4+ T cells from blood, cultured in vitro. Source of these receptors: a human donor in good health.

For this clonotype: One end of the junction varies from germline; a read error may be responsible. CDR3 amino acids: CAGSLRGIVNQPQHF. DNA for the CDR3: TGTGCCGGCAGCTTGAGGGGGATAGTCAATCAGCCCCAGCATTTT. V gene TRBV5-6 combines with J gene TRBJ1-5, with D possibly TRBD1 on 6 matching bases. The CDR3 is made up of 15 amino acids. The V gene's germline CDR1 is SGHDT and CDR2 YYEEEE.

This chain connects TRBV27 to TRBJ2-5; a possible D gene is TRBD1 (6 bases). Trimming cost V 3 bases and J 2 bases, with 19 bases left between them. There are 17 residues in the CDR3. Per the germline V gene, CDR1 is MNHEY and CDR2 is SMNVEV (reference sequence). The CDR3 is CASSFRIIGQNQETQYF. CDR3 DNA: TGTGCCAGCAGTTTCCGAATTATAGGACAGAATCAAGAGACCCAGTACTTC.

In this sample, this clonotype turned up once. This sequence may be a read error, since a much larger clone differs from it by one base. The chain recombines TRBV7-2 with TRBJ1-5, with D unresolved. V gave up 0 bases and J gave up 3 bases, with 9 bases separating them. The CDR3 length is 15 residues. Per germline, CDR1 SGHTA and CDR2 FQGNSA. DNA of the CDR3: TGTGCCAGCAGCTTAGCTATGGATGACAATCAGCCCCAGCATTTT. Encoded protein: CASSLAMDDNQPQHF.

The rearrangement links TRBV30 to TRBJ1-2; D remains unclear. CDR3 length: 13 residues. V gave up 6 bases and J gave up 4 bases, with 15 bases separating them. Germline loops: CDR1 GTSNPN, CDR2 SVGIG (reference sequence). CDR3 region: CACPGRWGYGYTF. CDR3 nucleotides: TGTGCCTGCCCAGGCAGATGGGGCTATGGCTACACCTTC.

This clonotype has only one observation. This chain connects TRBV7-9 to TRBJ2-2; TRBD1 matches 9 bases. The CDR3 runs 17 residues. J gave up 6 bases and V 4 bases, and 12 bases lay outside the gene matches. Per the germline V gene, CDR1 is SEHNR and CDR2 is FQNEAQ (reference sequence). CDR3 sequence: CASSSHTGQGKAGELFF. In DNA form, the CDR3 reads TGTGCCAGCAGCTCCCACACTGGACAGGGGAAGGCCGGGGAGCTGTTTTTT.

About this clonotype: An end of the junction does not agree with germline; a read error may underlie this. The chain has TRBV6-2 or TRBV6-3 and TRBJ2-7; D gene uncertain. Germline loops: CDR1 MNHEY, CDR2 SVGEGT. This CDR3 has 15 residues. Written as DNA, the CDR3 is TGCGCCAGCAGTTACTCCCCCGAGAGTTCCTACGAGCAGTACTTC. Translation: CASSYSPESSYEQYF.

The rearrangement links TRBV28 to TRBJ2-1; TRBD2 agrees at 12 bases. The CDR3 has 18 amino acids. The ends lost 3 bases at V and 0 bases at J; junction bases unmatched: 6. Germline loops: CDR1 MDHEN, CDR2 SYDVKM. CDR3 in amino acids: CASSLRTSGIGSYNEQFF. The CDR3 DNA reads TGTGCCAGCAGTTTGCGGACTAGCGGGATCGGCTCCTACAATGAGCAGTTCTTC.

The rearrangement joins TRBV20-1 to TRBJ1-5; 10 positions agree with TRBD1. With V trimmed by 1 base and J by 2 bases, 8 bases remained unmatched. CDR1 and CDR2 (germline): DFQATT, SNEGSKA (reference sequence). CDR3 length: 17 residues. CDR3 coding DNA: TGCAGTGCTAGAGTATCCGGACAGGGGGATCGCAATCAGCCCCAGCATTTT. It translates to CSARVSGQGDRNQPQHF.